This TCR beta chain was captured by sequencing in a study of tumor-infiltrating lymphocytes in primary liver carcinoma. The wider study: The study included patients who were men and women aged 30 to 69 years.

Study-wide results and caveats: Tumor tissue displayed a significantly greater top-250-clone fraction than blood (p = 0.039). For tumor-adjacent and tumor-blood pairs, overlap was less than that seen for tumor region pairs.

Trimming stripped 7 bases from V and 2 bases from J, with 19 bases between. Germline values: CDR1 SQVTM, CDR2 ANQGSEA. This CDR3 is 15 amino acids long. Remarks on this clonotype: The antigen remains undetermined.

For each extraction, RNA and DNA were obtained together from about 20-30 mg of unsorted bulk tissue. From roughly 0.55 ug of total RNA, TCR beta-specific cDNA was reverse-transcribed using a constant-region primer. Investigators got TCR beta libraries out of three nested multiplex PCR rounds, done with slightly modified ARM-PCR. Researchers ran the first two PCR rounds for roughly 11 cycles each with TRBV1-TRBV30 forward primers and a C-beta reverse primer. MiXCR, applied by TCRdb to the multiplex PCR reads, yields one record per CDR3 protein. The profile shows under 200,000 distinct CDR3 sequences, roughly 80% of them singletons.

The chain employs TRBV29-1 and TRBJ2-3; D might be TRBD2 (5 bases). Sequenced: tumor tissue from primary liver carcinoma. This sequence originates from a man aged 40-49 years with primary liver carcinoma and hepatitis B virus infection. The CDR3 reads CSAEGRPGITDTQYF. The CDR3 DNA reads as TGCAGCGCTGAGGGCAGGCCCGGCATCACAGATACGCAGTATTTT.